This is a list of T cell receptor beta chains from one sample in a study of blood T cell repertoires in COVID-19. The assay was immunoSEQ multiplex PCR, and TCRdb's table has in-frame clones only and misses some. The sample yields about 240,000 clones, more than 75% seen once. Material for sequencing was PBMCs or T cells enriched from blood (not recorded which). These receptors originate from a woman aged 40 to 50 with acute COVID-19. CDR3s include the opening cysteine and the closing phenylalanine or tryptophan. A D gene is named only where the DNA matches it firmly. Not all rows give a size; the values are once, few, many and, for expanded clones, a class.

clone size,V gene,J gene,D gene,CDR3 DNA,CDR3 protein
-,TRBV5-1,TRBJ1-3,-,TGCGCCAGCAGCTTGGAAGCAAGCTCTGGAAACACCATATATTTT,CASSLEASSGNTIYF
-,TRBV5-1,TRBJ1-2,-,TGCGCCAGCAGCTTGGCCTTGGCAGGGGATGCTGGCTACACCTTC,CASSLALAGDAGYTF
-,TRBV3-1/TRBV3-2,TRBJ2-1,-,TGTGCCAGCCGGGACATCAGCGGTGAGCAGTTCTTC,CASRDISGEQFF
few,TRBV4-1,TRBJ1-1,-,TGCGCCAGCAGAATTAGCGGGGCGGATGAAGCTTTCTTT,CASRISGADEAFF
few,TRBV18,TRBJ1-5,TRBD1,TGTGCCAGCTCCCCAGACAGGGTTCAGCCCCAGCATTTT,CASSPDRVQPQHF
-,TRBV25-1,TRBJ2-1,TRBD2,TGTGCCAGCAGTTCTCCGGGAGGTGAGCAGTTCTTC,CASSSPGGEQFF
few,TRBV7-9,TRBJ2-7,TRBD1,TGTGCCAGCAGCTTAGGTAGGTTCCGGGACAGTTCCTACGAGCAGTACTTC,CASSLGRFRDSSYEQYF
once,TRBV11-2,TRBJ2-7,TRBD2,TGTGCCAGCAGCTGGGGACTAGCGGGAGTCTACGAGCAGTACTTC,CASSWGLAGVYEQYF
few,TRBV6-4,TRBJ2-1,TRBD2,TGTGCCAGCAGTGGGGGGGAGGGATACAATGAGCAGTTCTTC,CASSGGEGYNEQFF
-,TRBV3-1/TRBV3-2,TRBJ2-1,TRBD2,TGTGCCAGCAGCTCTCGGACTAGCGGGAGAAGGTCCTACAATGAGCAGTTCTTC,CASSSRTSGRRSYNEQFF
once,TRBV18,TRBJ1-2,TRBD1,TGTGCCAGCTCATTCGGGACAGGAAATAACTATGGCTACACCTTC,CASSFGTGNNYGYTF
-,TRBV30,TRBJ1-3,-,TGTGCCTGGACCGAGACAGGCCCTGGAAACACCATATATTTT,CAWTETGPGNTIYF
-,TRBV2,TRBJ2-1,-,TGTGCCAGCAGGGGAGCGGAGGAGTACTACAATGAGCAGTTCTTC,CASRGAEEYYNEQFF
few,TRBV4-2,TRBJ2-7,-,TGTGCCAGCAGCCAAGATGGGAGCGGGCTCTCCTACGAGCAGTACTTC,CASSQDGSGLSYEQYF
-,TRBV4-1,TRBJ2-2,TRBD2,TGCGCCAGCAGCCGCGCCTCAACTCTAGCGGGAGCCGGGGAGCTGTTTTTT,CASSRASTLAGAGELFF
-,TRBV27,TRBJ2-2,-,TGTGCCAGCAGTAGCCTCGGGGAGCTGTTTTTT,CASSSLGELFF
-,TRBV2,TRBJ2-2,TRBD1,TGTGCCAGCAGTGAAACGGCAGGGGGCATCGGCGGGGAGCTGTTTTTT,CASSETAGGIGGELFF
-,TRBV3-1/TRBV3-2,TRBJ1-1,-,TGTGCCAGCAGCCTGACGCAGGGGAACACTGAAGCTTTCTTT,CASSLTQGNTEAFF
-,TRBV9,TRBJ1-1,-,TGTGCCAGCAGCTCCCGGGGAGGCACTGAAGCTTTCTTT,CASSSRGGTEAFF
-,TRBV5-1,TRBJ2-3,TRBD2,TGCGCCAGCAGCTTGGAAATTAGCGGGGCGGGACCCAGCACAGATACGCAGTATTTT,CASSLEISGAGPSTDTQYF
-,TRBV15,TRBJ1-5,TRBD1,TGTGCCACCAGATTACAGGGGGCTAGCAATCAGCCCCAGCATTTT,CATRLQGASNQPQHF
-,TRBV30,TRBJ2-3,-,TGTGCCTGGAGTGTAAAGGGAGCAGATACGCAGTATTTT,CAWSVKGADTQYF
-,TRBV7-9,TRBJ2-7,-,TGTGCCAGCAGCTTTCTTTCCGAGCAGTACTTC,CASSFLSEQYF
few,TRBV29-1,TRBJ2-7,TRBD1,TGCAGCGTTGAGGAATCGAGGGGGGACAGGAAACGCTACGAGCAGTACTTC,CSVEESRGDRKRYEQYF
-,TRBV27,TRBJ2-3,-,TGTGCCAGCAGATCCTCTCGGGGTGAGTGGGATACGCAGTATTTT,CASRSSRGEWDTQYF
-,TRBV27,TRBJ1-4,-,TGTGCCAGCAGTTTTTTCATCCCGGACACCCCCAGGGGATATAATGAAAAACTGTTTTTT,CASSFFIPDTPRGYNEKLFF
-,TRBV14,TRBJ2-5,TRBD1,TGTGCCAGCAGCCAGGGACAGGGATTCCAAGAGACCCAGTACTTC,CASSQGQGFQETQYF
once,TRBV7-8,TRBJ2-1,TRBD2,TGTGCCAGCAGCCCGGGACTAGCGGGAGGCAATGAGCAGTTCTTC,CASSPGLAGGNEQFF
-,TRBV5-1,TRBJ2-5,TRBD2,TGCGCCAGCAGAGGGAGCGGGAGCCACCAAGAGACCCAGTACTTC,CASRGSGSHQETQYF
-,TRBV5-1,TRBJ2-3,TRBD2,TGCGCCAGCAGCATAAGACTAGCAGGCACAGATACGCAGTATTTT,CASSIRLAGTDTQYF
-,TRBV19,TRBJ2-1,TRBD2,TGTGCCAGTAGTATCTCGCTAGCGGGGGGGAAACAGTTCTTC,CASSISLAGGKQFF
-,TRBV6-5,TRBJ1-6,TRBD1,TGTGCCAGCAGTTACGGGGCAGGGGGAAACTCACCCCTCCACTTT,CASSYGAGGNSPLHF
-,TRBV11-3,TRBJ2-2,-,TGTGCCAGCAGCTTATTACAGAGGAACACCGGGGAGCTGTTTTTT,CASSLLQRNTGELFF
-,TRBV19,TRBJ1-5,TRBD1,TGTGCCAGTAACCAACTACGGAGCCAGAACAGGGGGCAGGGGTATCAGCCCCAGCATTTT,CASNQLRSQNRGQGYQPQHF
few,TRBV4-2,TRBJ1-2,TRBD1,TGTGCCAGCAGCCATTGGGGACAGGGGTATGGCTACACCTTC,CASSHWGQGYGYTF
-,TRBV25-1,TRBJ1-1,-,TGTGCCAGCAGCCCTCCGGAGGGGTTCACTGAAGCTTTCTTT,CASSPPEGFTEAFF
-,TRBV6-2/TRBV6-3,TRBJ1-2,-,TGTGCCAGCAGTACCACTTGGGGCATCCTCTATGGCTACACCTTC,CASSTTWGILYGYTF
-,TRBV11-2,TRBJ2-7,TRBD1,TGTGCCAGCAGCCCGCCCGGGACAGGGGGTTTCGAGCAGTACTTC,CASSPPGTGGFEQYF
once,TRBV19,TRBJ2-3,TRBD2,TGTGCCAGTAGTATCCTAGCGGGAGCCACAGATACGCAGTATTTT,CASSILAGATDTQYF
-,TRBV5-1,TRBJ2-1,TRBD2,TGCGCCAGCAGCTTTCTAGCGGGACGCGAGCAGTTCTTC,CASSFLAGREQFF
-,TRBV12-3/TRBV12-4,TRBJ2-7,TRBD1,TGTGCCAGCAGGGGGACAGGAAACTACGAGCAGTACTTC,CASRGTGNYEQYF
once,TRBV11-3,TRBJ2-1,-,TGTGCCAGCAGCCGGGATGAGCAGTTCTTC,CASSRDEQFF
-,TRBV11-3,TRBJ1-4,TRBD1,TGTGCCAGCAGCCCAGGGACAGTGGGCGAAAAACTGTTTTTT,CASSPGTVGEKLFF
-,TRBV19,TRBJ1-2,TRBD1,TGTGCCAGTAGTATAAGTGACGGGGGACAGTCGAGCTACACCTTC,CASSISDGGQSSYTF